This is a list of T cell receptor beta chains from one sample in a study of T cells in Graves' hyperthyroidism and ophthalmopathy. TCRdb called the multiplex PCR reads again in MiXCR, with one record for every CDR3 protein. The table lists around 340,000 distinct CDR3 sequences, approximately 17% of them singletons. Specimen: blood. The receptors here all came from a woman aged 30 to 39 with Graves' hyperthyroidism that later progressed to Graves' ophthalmopathy. Both conserved end residues are part of each CDR3. The order of the fields is clone size, D gene, J gene, V gene, CDR3 length, CDR3 DNA, CDR3 protein. D genes are given only for firm matches. Expanded clones get a size class; other rows say once, few or many, or leave the size out.

>many|NA|TRBJ1-2|TRBV7-9|13
TGTGCCAGCAGCCTCACAATGGACCATATCAACACCTTC
CASSLTMDHINTF
>few|NA|TRBJ1-1|TRBV5-1|17
TGCGCCAGCAGCTTCGGAGCTCAGGGGAGCACGAACACTGAAGCTTTCTTT
CASSFGAQGSTNTEAFF
>few|TRBD2|TRBJ2-3|TRBV12-3/TRBV12-4|19
TGTGCCAGCAGTCGGTCCGGGACTAGCGGGAGAAAAGGCACAGATACGCAGTATTTT
CASSRSGTSGRKGTDTQYF
>many|TRBD2|TRBJ2-1|TRBV7-9|21
TGTGCCAGCAGCAGAGCGAAGCGACTAGCGGGGGGCTCCTGGGTGTACAATGAGCAGTTCTTC
CASSRAKRLAGGSWVYNEQFF
>few|TRBD1|TRBJ2-1|TRBV9|18
TGTGCCAGCAGCGGGACAGGGGAACGTACAGGCTCCTACAATGAGCAGTTCTTC
CASSGTGERTGSYNEQFF
>few|NA|TRBJ1-5|TRBV4-1|15
TGCGCCAGCAGCCAAGGCCCACTGGAGGGTCAGCCCCAGCATTTT
CASSQGPLEGQPQHF
>many|NA|TRBJ1-3|TRBV6-1|16
TGTGCCAGCAGTTTCACGGGACGCATCTCTGGAAACACCATATATTTT
CASSFTGRISGNTIYF
>many|NA|TRBJ1-1|TRBV5-1|14
TGCGCCAGCAGCTTGTCACAGGGCGGCACTGAAGCTTTCTTT
CASSLSQGGTEAFF
>many|TRBD1|TRBJ2-1|TRBV19|17
TGTGCCAGTAGTTCCACCCGGACAGGGGTGGGGTTTGATGAGCAGTTCTTC
CASSSTRTGVGFDEQFF
>NA|NA|TRBJ1-1|TRBV30|15
TGTGCCTGGAGTGGCCGGGCCCCCATGAACACTGAAGCTTTCTTT
CAWSGRAPMNTEAFF
>many|NA|TRBJ1-6|TRBV15|15
TGTGCCACCAGCAGAGATAAGGTCCAGGGGTCACCCCTCCACTTT
CATSRDKVQGSPLHF
>many|NA|TRBJ1-1|TRBV6-1|15
TGTGCCAGCAGCTCCTTGGACGGGGGTTTCACTGAAGCTTTCTTT
CASSSLDGGFTEAFF
>few|TRBD2|TRBJ2-7|TRBV5-6|15
TGTGCCAGCAGCTTGGACGGGGGGGCCTGGTACGAGCAGTACTTC
CASSLDGGAWYEQYF
>NA|TRBD2|TRBJ2-3|TRBV20-1|17
TGCAGTGCTAGAAATTCCCTAGCGGGGGGGGCCACAGATACGCAGTATTTT
CSARNSLAGGATDTQYF
>many|NA|TRBJ2-7|TRBV2|14
TGTGCCAGTTTAGGGGAGTTTAACGACTACGAGCAGTACTTC
CASLGEFNDYEQYF
>many|NA|TRBJ1-1|TRBV19|14
TGTGCCAGTAGTCTCCACGGGCGGAACACTGAAGCTTTCTTT
CASSLHGRNTEAFF
>many|NA|TRBJ1-3|TRBV11-2|14
TGTGCCAGCAGCTCGCCGCGTGCTGGAAACACCATATATTTT
CASSSPRAGNTIYF
>many|NA|TRBJ2-7|TRBV20-1|12
TGCAGTGCTAGAGATACCGCATACGAGCAGTACTTC
CSARDTAYEQYF
>few|TRBD2|TRBJ2-1|TRBV6-1|13
TGTGCCAGCAGAGGGGGACTAGCGGTGGAGCAGTTCTTC
CASRGGLAVEQFF
>many|TRBD1|TRBJ2-2|TRBV12-3/TRBV12-4|14
TGTGCCAGCAGTTTATCAGGGGGAACCGGGGAGCTGTTTTTT
CASSLSGGTGELFF
>few|TRBD2|TRBJ2-1|TRBV20-1|14
TGCAGTGCCCAGGAGGCTAGCGGGAGTAATGAGCAGTTCTTC
CSAQEASGSNEQFF
>few|NA|TRBJ1-2|TRBV6-1|17
TGTGCCAGCAGTGAATTTCGTGGGGGTCAGGGGCTCAGCGGCTACACCTTC
CASSEFRGGQGLSGYTF
>many|NA|TRBJ2-5|TRBV7-2|16
TGTGCCAGCAGCTTCGATCCAGCGGCGTTAGATGAGACCCAGTACTTC
CASSFDPAALDETQYF
>NA|TRBD1|TRBJ2-2|TRBV7-9|15
TGTGCCAGCAGCTCGGACAGGGGGACCACCGGGGAGCTGTTTTTT
CASSSDRGTTGELFF
>many|NA|TRBJ2-5|TRBV29-1|10
TGCAGCGTTGAACAAGAGACCCAGTACTTC
CSVEQETQYF
>many|NA|TRBJ1-2|TRBV6-1|15
TGTGCCAGCAGTGAAGCGGAGGAGTATGGCTATGGCTACACCTTC
CASSEAEEYGYGYTF
>NA|TRBD2|TRBJ2-1|TRBV18|18
TGTGCCAGCTCTTACGGACTAGCGGGGGGGCCGCGGCAAGAGACCCAGTTCTTC
CASSYGLAGGPRQETQFF
>many|NA|TRBJ2-7|TRBV19|15
TGTGCCAGTAGTATCGCCAGACGCAGCTCCTACGAGCAGTACTTC
CASSIARRSSYEQYF
>many|NA|TRBJ1-2|TRBV9|12
TGTGCCGCCCACCCGGGATACTATGGCTACACCTTC
CAAHPGYYGYTF
>many|NA|TRBJ1-1|TRBV30|13
TGTGCCTGGAGTGTATCCTGGGGCACTGAAGCTTTCTTT
CAWSVSWGTEAFF
>many|NA|TRBJ2-3|TRBV19|15
TGTGCCAGTAGTGCAGAGGTCACCCGCACAGATACGCAGTATTTT
CASSAEVTRTDTQYF
>NA|NA|TRBJ2-7|TRBV6-5|14
TGTGCCAGCAGTTACCGAGGGCTCGCCTACGAGCAGTACTTC
CASSYRGLAYEQYF
>NA|NA|TRBJ2-7|TRBV6-1|13
TGTGCCAGCAGTGAAGCGGTGGTGGAAGGGCAGTACTTC
CASSEAVVEGQYF
>many|TRBD1|TRBJ2-5|TRBV7-8|16
TGTGCCAGCAGCTTAGCAACCGGGACAGAAGAAGAGACCCAGTACTTC
CASSLATGTEEETQYF
>NA|NA|TRBJ2-7|TRBV7-9|14
TGTGCCAGCAGCTCCGCAAGCGGAGGATACGAGCAGTACTTC
CASSSASGGYEQYF
>few|NA|TRBJ1-2|TRBV20-1|15
TGCAGTGCTAGAGACAGTGGAGATTATAACTATGGCTACACCTTC
CSARDSGDYNYGYTF
>many|NA|TRBJ2-7|TRBV20-1|14
TGCAGTGCGGACCCTCTCGGGGAAGGGATCGAGCAGTACTTC
CSADPLGEGIEQYF
>NA|TRBD2|TRBJ2-1|TRBV2|16
TGTGCCAGCGGTCCCCTAACTAGCGGAATATACAATGAGCAGTTCTTC
CASGPLTSGIYNEQFF
>many|NA|TRBJ1-5|TRBV11-2|13
TGTGCCAGCAGCTTAAACGAGGGTCAGCCCCAGCATTTT
CASSLNEGQPQHF
>many|TRBD2|TRBJ2-3|TRBV29-1|14
TGCAGCGTTGTTCCGGGGACTATCACAGATACGCAGTATTTT
CSVVPGTITDTQYF
>few|NA|TRBJ1-2|TRBV7-9|13
TGTGCCAGCAGCTTTGCAACAGACTATGGCTACACCTTC
CASSFATDYGYTF
>many|NA|TRBJ1-6|TRBV7-9|14
TGTGCCAGCAGCCTGGTCGGTGTGTCTTCACCCCTCCACTTT
CASSLVGVSSPLHF
>NA|NA|TRBJ2-7|TRBV28|14
TGTGCCAGCACCCCACCCCGCGGATTAGGCGAGCAGTACTTC
CASTPPRGLGEQYF
>few|NA|TRBJ1-2|TRBV20-1|14
TGCAGTGCTCAAAACACGGACAGCTATTATGGCTACACCTTC
CSAQNTDSYYGYTF
>many|NA|TRBJ1-1|TRBV5-1|14
TGCGCCAGCAGCTTGGATTGGGGGAACACTGAAGCTTTCTTT
CASSLDWGNTEAFF
>many|TRBD2|TRBJ2-5|TRBV5-5|15
TGTGCCAGCAGCTTGGTTACTAGCGGGAGTGAGACCCAGTACTTC
CASSLVTSGSETQYF
>many|NA|TRBJ1-2|TRBV12-3/TRBV12-4|15
TGTGCCAGCAGTTATCCAGGTCGAGCTAACTATGGCTACACCTTC
CASSYPGRANYGYTF
>many|NA|TRBJ1-5|TRBV19|14
TGTGCCAGTAGTATAGGAAGTAGCAATCAGCCCCAGCATTTT
CASSIGSSNQPQHF
>many|NA|TRBJ1-1|TRBV19|15
TGTGCCAGTAGTATCCCCCTCGGACCCAACACTGAAGCTTTCTTT
CASSIPLGPNTEAFF